This is a list of T cell receptor beta chains from one sample in a study of T cells in Graves' hyperthyroidism and ophthalmopathy. A single record per CDR3 protein comes from TCRdb applying MiXCR to the multiplex PCR reads. Among around 250,000 distinct CDR3 sequences listed, over 20% were seen once. Sequencing was done on a sample of blood. The origin of the receptors is a woman aged 40 to 50 with Graves' ophthalmopathy. The CDR3 runs from the conserved cysteine through the conserved F or W. Each record gives: J gene, clone size, V gene, D gene, CDR3 DNA, CDR3 protein. A D gene is named only where the DNA matches it firmly. The listing skips clone size in some rows; elsewhere it reads once, few, many or a size class.

TRBJ1-1 many TRBV5-1 - TGCGCCAGCTCCCCATCTATAACGGGGGCCGGTGAAGCTTTCTTT CASSPSITGAGEAFF
TRBJ2-7 - TRBV28 - TGTGCCAGCAGCCAAGTCGGGCCGACCTACGAGCAGTACTTC CASSQVGPTYEQYF
TRBJ2-5 many TRBV28 TRBD2 TGTGCCAGCAGGGTTAGCGGGTTGGGGGAGACCCAGTACTTC CASRVSGLGETQYF
TRBJ2-7 many TRBV11-2 - TGTGCCAGCAGGGCCACCGGTTCTCTCTACGAGCAGTACTTC CASRATGSLYEQYF
TRBJ1-2 - TRBV19 - TGTGCCAGTAGCCATACCGCCCTGGGGAACTATGGCTACACCTTC CASSHTALGNYGYTF
TRBJ2-2 many TRBV5-1 - TGCGCCAGCTCTCGAAAGGTGGGAGATGGCACCGGGGAGCTGTTTTTT CASSRKVGDGTGELFF
TRBJ2-7 - TRBV24-1 - TGTGCCACCAGTGACAGGGACACCTACGAGCAGTACTTC CATSDRDTYEQYF
TRBJ2-7 many TRBV14 TRBD2 TGTGCCAGCAGCCATAGGGTGGCTAGCGGGAACTACGAGCAGTACTTC CASSHRVASGNYEQYF
TRBJ2-5 - TRBV11-3 - TGTGCCAGCAGCTTACAACCAGGGGCACGGCAAGAGACCCAGTACTTC CASSLQPGARQETQYF
TRBJ2-2 once TRBV20-1 - TGCAGTGCTCACAACCGGGCCAAGGGCACCGGGGAGCTGTTTTTT CSAHNRAKGTGELFF